The text below deals with one T cell receptor beta chain. The CDR3 has 16 amino acids. V shed 1 base and J shed 9 bases, with 19 bases lying between them. Germline V gene data show CDR1 as LGHNA and CDR2 as YSLEER. The data are from a study of blood T cell repertoires in COVID-19. Sequenced by immunoSEQ multiplex PCR; TCRdb stores in-frame clones only, minus some. This sample carries 220,000 or so clones, approximately 90% of them seen once, and the ten largest clones take around 0.85%. Recruited during active infection, patients (from Seattle) were subsequently followed longitudinally. Sample: peripheral blood. The source of this sequence is a man aged 55 to 70 with COVID-19, enrolled during active disease. The chain combines TRBV4-3 with TRBJ1-5; possibly TRBD1 for D (5 bases). CDR3 in DNA: TGCGCCAGCAGCCAAGGGCCGGGACTGGGTGGGGTGCCCCAGCATTTT. It yields the protein CASSQGPGLGGVPQHF.